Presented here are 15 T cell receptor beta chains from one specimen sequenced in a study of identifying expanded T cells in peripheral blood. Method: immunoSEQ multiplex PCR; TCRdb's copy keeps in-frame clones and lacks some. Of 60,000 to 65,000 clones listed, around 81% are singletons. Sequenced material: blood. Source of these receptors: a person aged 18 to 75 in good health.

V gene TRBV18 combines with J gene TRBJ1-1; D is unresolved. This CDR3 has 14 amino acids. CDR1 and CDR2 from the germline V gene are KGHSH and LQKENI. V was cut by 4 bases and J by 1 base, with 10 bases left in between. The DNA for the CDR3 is TGTGCCAGCTCACTCCGACAAGCGAACACTGAAGCTTTCTTT. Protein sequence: CASSLRQANTEAFF.

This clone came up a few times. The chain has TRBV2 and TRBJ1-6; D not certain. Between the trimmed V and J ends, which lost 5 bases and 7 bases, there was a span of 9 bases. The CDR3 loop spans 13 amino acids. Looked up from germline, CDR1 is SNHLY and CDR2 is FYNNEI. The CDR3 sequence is CASSPTQNSPLHF. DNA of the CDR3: TGTGCCAGCAGTCCGACTCAGAATTCACCCCTCCACTTT.

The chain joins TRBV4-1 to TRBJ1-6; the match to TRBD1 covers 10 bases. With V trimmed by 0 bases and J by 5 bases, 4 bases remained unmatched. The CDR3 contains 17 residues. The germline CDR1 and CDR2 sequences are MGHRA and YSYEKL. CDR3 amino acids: CASSQDPDRGHNSPLHF. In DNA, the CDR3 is TGCGCCAGCAGCCAAGACCCCGACAGGGGGCATAATTCACCCCTCCACTTT.

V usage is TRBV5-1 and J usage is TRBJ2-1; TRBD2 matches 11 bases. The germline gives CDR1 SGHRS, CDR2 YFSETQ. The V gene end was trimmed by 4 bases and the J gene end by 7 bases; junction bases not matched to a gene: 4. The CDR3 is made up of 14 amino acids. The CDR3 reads CASSEGLAANEQFF. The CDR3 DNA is TGCGCCAGCAGCGAGGGACTAGCGGCGAATGAGCAGTTCTTC.

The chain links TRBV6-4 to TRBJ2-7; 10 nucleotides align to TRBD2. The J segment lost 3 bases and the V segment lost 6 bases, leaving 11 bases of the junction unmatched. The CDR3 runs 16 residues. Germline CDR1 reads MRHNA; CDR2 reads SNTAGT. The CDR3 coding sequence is TGTGCCAGCAGACGGCGGCTAGCGGGGGCCCTCTACGAGCAGTACGTC. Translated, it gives CASRRRLAGALYEQYV.

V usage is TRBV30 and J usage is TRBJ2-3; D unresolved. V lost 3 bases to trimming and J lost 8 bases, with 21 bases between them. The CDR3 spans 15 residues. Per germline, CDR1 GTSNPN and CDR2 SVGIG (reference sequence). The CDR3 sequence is CAWSGKGLGESTQYF. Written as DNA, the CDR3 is TGTGCCTGGAGCGGAAAGGGTCTAGGAGAGAGTACGCAGTATTTT.

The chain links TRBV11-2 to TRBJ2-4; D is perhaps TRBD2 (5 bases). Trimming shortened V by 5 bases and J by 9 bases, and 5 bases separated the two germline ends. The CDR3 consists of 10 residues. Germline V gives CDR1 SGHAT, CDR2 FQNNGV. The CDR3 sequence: CASSGSIQYF. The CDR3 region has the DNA TGTGCCAGCAGCGGGAGCATTCAGTACTTC.

CDR3 amino acids: CASSIGPGLGPPGELFF. Written as DNA, the CDR3 is TGTGCCAGTAGTATAGGTCCCGGACTAGGTCCCCCCGGGGAGCTGTTTTTT. J is TRBJ2-2 and V is TRBV19, with TRBD2 identical over 7 bases. The CDR3 contains 17 residues. Germline loops: CDR1 LNHDA, CDR2 SQIVND (reference sequence). Trimming took 1 base from V and 6 from J; bases not matched to a gene: 11.

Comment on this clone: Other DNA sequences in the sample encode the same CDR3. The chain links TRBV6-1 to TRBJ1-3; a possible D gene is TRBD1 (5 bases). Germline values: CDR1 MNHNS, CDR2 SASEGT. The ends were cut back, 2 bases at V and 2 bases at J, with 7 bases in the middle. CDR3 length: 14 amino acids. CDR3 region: CASSERGAGNTIYF. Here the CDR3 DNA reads TGTGCCAGCAGTGAAAGGGGTGCTGGAAACACCATATATTTT.

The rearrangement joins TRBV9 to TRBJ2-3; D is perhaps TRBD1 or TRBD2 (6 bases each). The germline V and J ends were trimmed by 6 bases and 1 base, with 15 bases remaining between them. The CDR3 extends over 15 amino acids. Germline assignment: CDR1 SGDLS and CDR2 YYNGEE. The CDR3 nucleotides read TGTGCCAGCACCAACTCGGGGGCGGGCACAGATACGCAGTATTTT. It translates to CASTNSGAGTDTQYF.

CDR3 nucleotides: TGCGCCAGCAGCTTGGGACAGGGGAATGAGCAGTTCTTC. Its translation: CASSLGQGNEQFF. The chain combines TRBV5-1 with TRBJ2-1; 8 bases match TRBD1. The CDR3 sequence is 13 residues long. Germline V gene lookup returns CDR1 SGHRS and CDR2 YFSETQ. The V and J ends lost 0 bases and 7 bases, in that order; junction bases with no gene match: 0.

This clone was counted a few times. The CDR3 loop reads CASSLFAGYRNEQFF. In DNA form, the CDR3 reads TGTGCCAGCAGCTTGTTTGCGGGATACCGAAATGAGCAGTTCTTC. The V and J genes are TRBV5-4 and TRBJ2-1; D possibly corresponds to TRBD2 (6 bases). V was cut by 1 base and J by 7 bases, with 15 bases left in between. This CDR3 is built from 15 residues. The V gene's germline CDR1 is SGHNT and CDR2 YYREEE (reference sequence).

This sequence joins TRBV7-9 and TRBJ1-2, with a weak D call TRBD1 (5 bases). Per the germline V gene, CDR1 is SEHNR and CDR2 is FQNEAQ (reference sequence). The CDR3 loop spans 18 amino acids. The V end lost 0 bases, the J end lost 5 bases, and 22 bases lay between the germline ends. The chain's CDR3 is CASSLARQGRGTNYGYTF. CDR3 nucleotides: TGTGCCAGCAGCTTAGCGCGGCAGGGTCGGGGAACCAATTATGGCTACACCTTC. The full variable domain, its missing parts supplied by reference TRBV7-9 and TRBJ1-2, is DTGVSQNPRHKITKRGQNVTFRCDPISEHNRLYWYRQTLGQGPEFLTYFQNEAQLEKSRLLSDRFSAERPKGSFSTLEIQRTEQGDSAMYLCASSLARQGRGTNYGYTFGSGTRLTVV.

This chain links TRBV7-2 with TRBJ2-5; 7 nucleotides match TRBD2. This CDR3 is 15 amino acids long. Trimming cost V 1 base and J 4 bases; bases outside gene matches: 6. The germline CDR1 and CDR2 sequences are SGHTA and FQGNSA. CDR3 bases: TGTGCCAGCAGCTTAGGCGGGGGTTGGAGAGAGACCCAGTACTTC. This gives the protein CASSLGGGWRETQYF.

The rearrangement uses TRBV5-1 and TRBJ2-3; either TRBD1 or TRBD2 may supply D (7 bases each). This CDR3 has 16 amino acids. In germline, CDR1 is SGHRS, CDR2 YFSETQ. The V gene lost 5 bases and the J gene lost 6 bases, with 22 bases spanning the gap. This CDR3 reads CASRISGRGRGDTQYF. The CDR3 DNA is TGCGCCAGCAGAATATCGGGGAGGGGGCGAGGCGATACGCAGTATTTT.